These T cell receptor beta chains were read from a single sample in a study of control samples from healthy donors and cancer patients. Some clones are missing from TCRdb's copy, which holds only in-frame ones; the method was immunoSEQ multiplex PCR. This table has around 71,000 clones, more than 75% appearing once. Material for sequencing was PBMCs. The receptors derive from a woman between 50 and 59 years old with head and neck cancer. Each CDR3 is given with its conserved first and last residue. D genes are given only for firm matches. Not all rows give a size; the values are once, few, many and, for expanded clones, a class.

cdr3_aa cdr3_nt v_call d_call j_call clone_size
CASRQDSRRIEAFF TGTGCCAGCAGGCAGGACAGTCGGCGGATTGAAGCTTTCTTT TRBV3-1/TRBV3-2 NA TRBJ1-1 NA
CASSLERGEDTQYF TGTGCCAGCAGTTTAGAGCGGGGGGAGGATACGCAGTATTTT TRBV27 TRBD2 TRBJ2-3 NA
CASSSRPGQGANEQFF TGTGCCAGCAGCTCCCGACCGGGACAGGGAGCCAATGAGCAGTTCTTC TRBV9 TRBD1 TRBJ2-1 NA
CASSLGLGGPNEQFF TGCGCCAGCAGCTTGGGCCTGGGAGGCCCCAATGAGCAGTTCTTC TRBV5-1 NA TRBJ2-1 NA
CASSTSGQAYGYTF TGTGCCAGCAGCACTTCGGGGCAGGCCTATGGCTACACCTTC TRBV7-2 NA TRBJ1-2 NA
CASSPPWAGQNTEAFF TGTGCCAGCTCACCACCGTGGGCGGGACAGAACACTGAAGCTTTCTTT TRBV18 NA TRBJ1-1 NA
CASSSSSYGYTF TGCGCCAGCAGTTCATCGTCCTATGGCTACACCTTC TRBV5-1 NA TRBJ1-2 NA
CAISESDERSEQYF TGTGCCATCAGTGAAAGTGACGAGCGGAGCGAGCAGTACTTC TRBV10-3 NA TRBJ2-7 NA
CASSGRQEGQPQHF TGTGCCAGTAGTGGTAGGCAGGAGGGCCAGCCCCAGCATTTT TRBV19 NA TRBJ1-5 NA
CASSFGSSSGNTIYF TGTGCCAGCAGCTTCGGATCTAGCTCTGGAAACACCATATATTTT TRBV5-6 NA TRBJ1-3 NA
CASSLALNSPLHF TGTGCCAGCAGTTTAGCGCTCAATTCACCCCTCCACTTT TRBV12-3/TRBV12-4 NA TRBJ1-6 NA
CATSRDIGQVEAFF TGTGCCACCAGCAGAGACATTGGACAAGTTGAAGCTTTCTTT TRBV15 NA TRBJ1-1 NA
CASSHTGGEDTQYF TGTGCCAGCAGCCATACAGGGGGCGAAGATACGCAGTATTTT TRBV6-5 TRBD1 TRBJ2-3 once
CASSNRQSDTQYF TGTGCCAGCAGTAACCGACAGTCAGATACGCAGTATTTT TRBV27 NA TRBJ2-3 NA
CASSTTGIVRQETQYF TGCGCCAGCAGCACGACAGGGATAGTACGGCAAGAGACCCAGTACTTC TRBV5-1 TRBD1 TRBJ2-5 NA
CAISENSGGPHEQYF TGTGCCATCAGCGAGAATAGCGGGGGGCCCCACGAGCAGTACTTC TRBV10-3 TRBD2 TRBJ2-7 NA
CASSLGPGGMGTFF TGTGCCAGCAGCTTAGGTCCGGGGGGGATGGGGACTTTCTTT TRBV7-2 NA TRBJ1-1 NA
CASSDPERLAGGITDTQYF TGTGCCAGCAGTGACCCGGAACGACTAGCGGGGGGGATTACAGATACGCAGTATTTT TRBV6-1 TRBD2 TRBJ2-3 NA
CASRSGQGNQPQHF TGTGCCAGCCGCTCTGGACAGGGCAATCAGCCCCAGCATTTT TRBV2 TRBD1 TRBJ1-5 NA
CASSPGGPGGYGYTF TGTGCCAGCAGCCCAGGGGGACCCGGGGGCTATGGCTACACCTTC TRBV11-2 TRBD1 TRBJ1-2 few
CASSSGTLSNQPQHF TGTGCCAGCAGCTCCGGGACACTTAGCAATCAGCCCCAGCATTTT TRBV5-6 NA TRBJ1-5 NA
CASTRSFRGLAGRSSYEQYF TGTGCCAGCACTCGCTCATTTCGGGGACTAGCGGGGAGGAGCTCCTACGAGCAGTACTTC TRBV2 TRBD2 TRBJ2-7 NA
CASRPPDRQPQHF TGTGCCAGCAGACCGCCTGACAGGCAGCCCCAGCATTTT TRBV5-8 NA TRBJ1-5 NA
CASSLGSIEQYF TGTGCCAGCAGTTTAGGGTCAATCGAGCAGTACTTC TRBV12-3/TRBV12-4 NA TRBJ2-7 NA
CASSLAGQGSEAFF TGCGCCAGCAGCTTGGCGGGACAGGGCTCTGAAGCTTTCTTT TRBV5-1 TRBD1 TRBJ1-1 NA
CASSLGGSSSGNTIYF TGTGCCAGCAGTTTAGGGGGCAGTTCCTCTGGAAACACCATATATTTT TRBV28 NA TRBJ1-3 NA
CASGTRRDEQFF TGTGCCAGTGGGACCCGAAGGGATGAGCAGTTCTTC TRBV7-3 NA TRBJ2-1 NA
CAWGLQGGQPQHF TGTGCCTGGGGTTTACAGGGGGGTCAGCCCCAGCATTTT TRBV30 TRBD1 TRBJ1-5 NA
CASSRGGDEQFF TGTGCCAGCAGCAGAGGGGGCGATGAGCAGTTCTTC TRBV7-9 TRBD1 TRBJ2-1 NA
CASTGDYGYTF TGTGCCAGCACAGGGGACTATGGCTACACCTTC TRBV6-6 NA TRBJ1-2 NA
CASSIGQVVGETQYF TGTGCCAGTAGTATCGGGCAGGTGGTGGGGGAGACCCAGTACTTC TRBV19 NA TRBJ2-5 NA
CASSLLAGGFRSYNEQFF TGTGCCAGCAGCTTACTAGCGGGGGGCTTCCGCTCCTACAATGAGCAGTTCTTC TRBV7-2 TRBD2 TRBJ2-1 NA
CSAPHTQYF TGCAGTGCTCCTCATACGCAGTATTTT TRBV20-1 NA TRBJ2-3 NA
CASSRQGTGASNQPQHF TGTGCCAGTAGTAGACAGGGTACGGGTGCAAGCAATCAGCCCCAGCATTTT TRBV19 TRBD1 TRBJ1-5 NA
CASSEGDRGYLSYEQYF TGTGCCAGCAGTGAAGGGGACAGGGGCTATCTTTCCTACGAGCAGTACTTC TRBV6-1 TRBD1 TRBJ2-7 NA
CASSSGQGGTEAFF TGCGCCAGCAGCTCCGGACAGGGTGGAACTGAAGCTTTCTTT TRBV5-1 TRBD1 TRBJ1-1 NA